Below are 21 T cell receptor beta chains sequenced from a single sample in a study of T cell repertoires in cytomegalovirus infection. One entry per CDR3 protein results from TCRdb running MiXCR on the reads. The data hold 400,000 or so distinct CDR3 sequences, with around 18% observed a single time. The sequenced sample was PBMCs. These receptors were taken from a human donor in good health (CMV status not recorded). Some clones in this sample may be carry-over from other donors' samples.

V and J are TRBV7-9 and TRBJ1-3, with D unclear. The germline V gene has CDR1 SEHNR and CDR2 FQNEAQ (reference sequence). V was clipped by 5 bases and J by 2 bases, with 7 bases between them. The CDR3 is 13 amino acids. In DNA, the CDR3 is TGTGCCAGCAGCGCAGAGGCTGGAAACACCATATATTTT. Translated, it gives CASSAEAGNTIYF. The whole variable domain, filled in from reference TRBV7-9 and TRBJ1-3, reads DTGVSQNPRHKITKRGQNVTFRCDPISEHNRLYWYRQTLGQGPEFLTYFQNEAQLEKSRLLSDRFSAERPKGSFSTLEIQRTEQGDSAMYLCASSAEAGNTIYFGEGSWLTVV.

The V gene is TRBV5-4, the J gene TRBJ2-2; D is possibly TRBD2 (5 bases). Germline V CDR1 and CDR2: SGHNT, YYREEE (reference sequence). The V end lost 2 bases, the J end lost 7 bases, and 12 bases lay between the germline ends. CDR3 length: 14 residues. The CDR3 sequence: CASSFRPGIGELFF. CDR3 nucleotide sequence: TGTGCCAGCAGCTTCCGGCCGGGAATCGGGGAGCTGTTTTTT. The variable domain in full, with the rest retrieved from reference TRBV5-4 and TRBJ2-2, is ETGVTQSPTHLIKTRGQQVTLRCSSQSGHNTVSWYQQALGQGPQFIFQYYREEENGRGNFPPRFSGLQFPNYSSELNVNALELDDSALYLCASSFRPGIGELFFGEGSRLTVL.

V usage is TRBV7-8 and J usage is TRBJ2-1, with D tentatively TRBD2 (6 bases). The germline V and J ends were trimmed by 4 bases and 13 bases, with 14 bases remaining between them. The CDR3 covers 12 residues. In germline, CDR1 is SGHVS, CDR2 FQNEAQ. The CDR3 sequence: CASSYAGYLQFF. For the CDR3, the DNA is TGTGCCAGCAGCTATGCGGGATATCTTCAGTTCTTC. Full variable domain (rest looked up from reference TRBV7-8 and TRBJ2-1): GAGVSQSPRYKVAKRGQDVALRCDPISGHVSLFWYQQALGQGPEFLTYFQNEAQLDKSGLPSDRFFAERPEGSVSTLKIQRTQQEDSAVYLCASSYAGYLQFFGPGTRLTVL.

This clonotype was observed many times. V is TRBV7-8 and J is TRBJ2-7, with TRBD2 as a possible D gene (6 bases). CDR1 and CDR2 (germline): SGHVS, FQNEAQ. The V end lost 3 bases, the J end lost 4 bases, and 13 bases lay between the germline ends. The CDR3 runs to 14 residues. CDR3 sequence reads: CASSFRGSWYEQYF. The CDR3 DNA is TGTGCCAGCAGCTTCCGGGGGAGTTGGTACGAGCAGTACTTC.

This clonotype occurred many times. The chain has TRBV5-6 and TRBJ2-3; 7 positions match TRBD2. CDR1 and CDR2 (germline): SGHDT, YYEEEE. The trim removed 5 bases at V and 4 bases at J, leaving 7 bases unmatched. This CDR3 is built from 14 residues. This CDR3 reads CASRDPRGADTQYF. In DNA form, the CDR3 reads TGTGCCAGCAGGGATCCCCGGGGGGCAGATACGCAGTATTTT.

CDR3 loop: CATGTPGTDTQYF. The CDR3 DNA is TGTGCCACCGGGACCCCCGGCACAGATACGCAGTATTTT. The chain couples TRBV24-1 to TRBJ2-3; D could derive from TRBD1 or TRBD2 (5 bases each). Trimming stripped 9 bases from V and 1 base from J, with 10 bases between. Per germline, CDR1 KGHDR and CDR2 SFDVKD. The CDR3 extends over 13 amino acids.

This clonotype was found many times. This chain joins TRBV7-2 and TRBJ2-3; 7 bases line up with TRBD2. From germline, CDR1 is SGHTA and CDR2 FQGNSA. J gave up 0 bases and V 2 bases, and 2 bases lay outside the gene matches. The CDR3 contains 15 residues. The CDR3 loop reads CASSLMRGSTDTQYF. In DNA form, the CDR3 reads TGTGCCAGCAGCTTAATGCGGGGGAGCACAGATACGCAGTATTTT.

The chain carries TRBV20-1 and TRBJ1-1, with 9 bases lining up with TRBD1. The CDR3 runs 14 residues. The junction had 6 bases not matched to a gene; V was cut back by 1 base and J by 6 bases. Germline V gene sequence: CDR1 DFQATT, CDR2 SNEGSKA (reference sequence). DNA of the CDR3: TGCAGTGCTAGAGGGGACAGGGACGAGGCTGAAGCTTTCTTT. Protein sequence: CSARGDRDEAEAFF.

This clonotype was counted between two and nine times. The CDR3 nucleotides are TGTGCCAGCAGGGAGGCACTAGCGGGAGGGCAAGAGACCCAGTACTTC. Its protein product is CASREALAGGQETQYF. The rearrangement links TRBV2 to TRBJ2-5; 13 bases fit TRBD2. There are 16 residues in the CDR3. The germline CDR1 and CDR2 sequences are SNHLY and FYNNEI. Losses at the gene ends were 6 bases for V and 2 bases for J; bases not matched to a gene: 6.

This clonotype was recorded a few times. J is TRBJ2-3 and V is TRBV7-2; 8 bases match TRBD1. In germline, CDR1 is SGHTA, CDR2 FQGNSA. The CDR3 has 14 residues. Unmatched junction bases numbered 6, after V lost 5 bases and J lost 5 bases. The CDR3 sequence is CASSRQGAKDTQYF. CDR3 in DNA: TGTGCCAGCAGCAGGCAGGGGGCGAAAGATACGCAGTATTTT. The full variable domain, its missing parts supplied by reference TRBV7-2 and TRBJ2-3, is GAGVSQSPSNKVTEKGKDVELRCDPISGHTALYWYRQSLGQGLEFLIYFQGNSAPDKSGLPSDRFSAERTGGSVSTLTIQRTQQEDSAVYLCASSRQGAKDTQYFGPGTRLTVL.

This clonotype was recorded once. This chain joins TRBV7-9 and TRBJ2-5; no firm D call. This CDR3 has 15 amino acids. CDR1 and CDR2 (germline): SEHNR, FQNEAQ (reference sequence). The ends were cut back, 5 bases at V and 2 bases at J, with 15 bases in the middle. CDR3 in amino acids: CASSRRQILQETQYF. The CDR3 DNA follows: TGTGCCAGCAGCCGCCGGCAGATTCTTCAAGAGACCCAGTACTTC.

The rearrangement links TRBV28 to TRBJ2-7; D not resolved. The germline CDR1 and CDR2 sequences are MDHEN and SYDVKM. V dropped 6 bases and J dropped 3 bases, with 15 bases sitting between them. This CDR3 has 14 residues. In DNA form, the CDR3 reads TGTGCCAGCAGCCCAGCCGACACCTACTACGAGCAGTACTTC. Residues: CASSPADTYYEQYF.

DNA for the CDR3: TGCAGTGCTGGGACTAGCGGGAGGGCCGGTGGCACAGATACGCAGTATTTT. Its translation is CSAGTSGRAGGTDTQYF. The chain employs TRBV20-1 and TRBJ2-3, with 16 bases matching TRBD2. CDR1 DFQATT and CDR2 SNEGSKA come from the germline V gene (reference sequence). Trimming cost V 5 bases and J 1 base; bases outside gene matches: 6. The CDR3 loop spans 17 amino acids.

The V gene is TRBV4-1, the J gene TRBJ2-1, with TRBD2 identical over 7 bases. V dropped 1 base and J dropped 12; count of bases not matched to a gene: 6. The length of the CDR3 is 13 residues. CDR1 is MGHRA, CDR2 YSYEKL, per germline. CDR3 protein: CASSQVRGERQFF. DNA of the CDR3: TGCGCCAGCAGCCAAGTTCGGGGGGAACGGCAGTTCTTC.

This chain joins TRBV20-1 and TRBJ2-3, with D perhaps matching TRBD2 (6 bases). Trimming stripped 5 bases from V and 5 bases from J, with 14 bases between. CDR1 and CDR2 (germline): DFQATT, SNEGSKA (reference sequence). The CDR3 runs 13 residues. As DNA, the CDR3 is TGCAGTGCTTGGCGGGGAACCCTAGATACGCAGTATTTT. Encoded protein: CSAWRGTLDTQYF.

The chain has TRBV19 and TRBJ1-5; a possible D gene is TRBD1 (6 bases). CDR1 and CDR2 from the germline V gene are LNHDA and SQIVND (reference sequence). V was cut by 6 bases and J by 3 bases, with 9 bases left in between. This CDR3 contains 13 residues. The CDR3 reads CASRGQYNQPQHF. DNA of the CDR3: TGTGCCAGTAGGGGACAATACAATCAGCCCCAGCATTTT.

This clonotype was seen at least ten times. In DNA form, the CDR3 reads TGTGCCAGCAGCCCGGGGCCGGACGGTACCTACGAGCAGTACTTC. Translated, it gives CASSPGPDGTYEQYF. The chain is built from TRBV7-2 and TRBJ2-7, with D perhaps given as TRBD1 or TRBD2 (5 bases each). Germline V gene data show CDR1 as SGHTA and CDR2 as FQGNSA. Trimming pared 5 bases from V and 2 bases from J, leaving 16 bases between. The CDR3 length is 15 residues.

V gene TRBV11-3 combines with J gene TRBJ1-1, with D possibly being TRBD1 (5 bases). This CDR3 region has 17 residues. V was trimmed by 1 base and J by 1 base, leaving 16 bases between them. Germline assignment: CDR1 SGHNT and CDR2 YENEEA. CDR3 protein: CASSLGGAGLRNTEAFF. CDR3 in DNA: TGTGCCAGCAGCTTAGGTGGGGCAGGGCTAAGGAACACTGAAGCTTTCTTT.

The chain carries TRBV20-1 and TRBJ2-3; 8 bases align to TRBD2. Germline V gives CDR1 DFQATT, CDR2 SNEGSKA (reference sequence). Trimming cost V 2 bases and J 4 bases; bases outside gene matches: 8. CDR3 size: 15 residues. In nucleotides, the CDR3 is TGCAGTGCTAGAAACCCGAGCGGGAGTCCAGATACGCAGTATTTT. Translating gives CSARNPSGSPDTQYF.

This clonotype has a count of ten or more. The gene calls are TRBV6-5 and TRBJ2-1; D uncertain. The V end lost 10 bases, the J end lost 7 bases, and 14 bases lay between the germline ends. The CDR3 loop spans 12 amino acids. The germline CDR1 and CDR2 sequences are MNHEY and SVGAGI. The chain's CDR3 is CATGYLSNEQFF. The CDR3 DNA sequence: TGTGCCACGGGCTACCTAAGTAATGAGCAGTTCTTC.

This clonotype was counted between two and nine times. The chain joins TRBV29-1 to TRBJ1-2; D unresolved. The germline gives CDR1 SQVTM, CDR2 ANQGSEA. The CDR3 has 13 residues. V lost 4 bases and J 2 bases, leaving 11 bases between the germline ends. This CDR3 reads CSVGAALNYGYTF. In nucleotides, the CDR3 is TGCAGCGTTGGGGCAGCTCTAAACTATGGCTACACCTTC.